What follows is one T cell receptor beta chain and its context. The sample originates from a study of identical twins. TCRdb passed the 5' RACE reads through MiXCR, listing each CDR3 protein once. This repertoire shows about 240,000 distinct CDR3 sequences, 10% found once; its top ten account for over 8%. Germline CDR1 reads MDHEN; CDR2 reads SYDVKM. The CDR3 has 15 residues. Trimming pared 7 bases from V and 6 bases from J, leaving 21 bases between. V and J are TRBV28 and TRBJ1-1, with no clear D. The sequencing input was memory T cells sorted from blood. The source of this sequence is a man aged 45-65 years in good health. CDR3 protein: CASIKVGSRSAEAFF. CDR3 DNA sequence: TGTGCCAGCATAAAGGTAGGGAGTAGAAGCGCTGAAGCTTTCTTT. Full variable domain (outside the CDR3, taken from reference TRBV28 and TRBJ1-1): DVKVTQSSRYLVKRTGEKVFLECVQDMDHENMFWYRQDPGLGLRLIYFSYDVKMKEKGDIPEGYSVSREKKERFSLILESASTNQTSMYLCASIKVGSRSAEAFFGQGTRLTVV.